The rows below give T cell receptor beta chains drawn from one sample of a study of identical twins. TCRdb reanalysed the 5' RACE reads using MiXCR and keeps one entry per CDR3 protein. This sample has 350,000 to 400,000 distinct CDR3 sequences; roughly 9% occur once, and the top ten carry 8% to 9.5%. Sequencing was carried out using naive T cells sorted from blood. The receptor source for this set is a woman in her forties or fifties in good health. CDR3s include the opening cysteine and the closing phenylalanine or tryptophan. D genes are given only for firm matches. Where a row states a size, it is once, few, many or the class of an expanded clone; other rows omit it.

cdr3_aa cdr3_nt d_call j_call clone_size v_call
CASSLTGTPLSGANVLTF TGCGCCAGCAGCCTAACCGGGACACCACTCTCTGGGGCCAACGTCCTGACTTTC . TRBJ2-6 few TRBV4-1
CASGNTPEQFF TGTGCCAGCGGGAACACGCCGGAGCAGTTCTTC . TRBJ2-1 . TRBV27
CSARSTDRNYGYTF TGCAGTGCTAGATCCACAGACCGTAACTATGGCTACACCTTC . TRBJ1-2 many TRBV20-1
CASSLADRYNEQFF TGCGCCAGCAGCTTGGCCGACAGATACAATGAGCAGTTCTTC . TRBJ2-1 few TRBV5-1
CASSDSLATGYTF TGTGCCAGTAGTGACAGTCTCGCTACGGGCTACACCTTC . TRBJ1-2 few TRBV19
CASSLVQDRGADTQYF TGTGCCAGCAGCTTAGTTCAGGACAGGGGAGCAGATACGCAGTATTTT TRBD1 TRBJ2-3 . TRBV11-2
CASSPLGLADGELFF TGTGCCAGCAGTCCCCTGGGACTAGCAGACGGGGAGCTGTTTTTT TRBD2 TRBJ2-2 many TRBV12-3/TRBV12-4
CATSDFATGGPSTDTQYF TGTGCCACCAGTGATTTTGCGACAGGAGGGCCTTCCACAGATACGCAGTATTTT . TRBJ2-3 . TRBV24-1
CASSLLGTGGIETQYF TGTGCCAGCAGCTTACTAGGGACAGGGGGAATAGAGACCCAGTACTTC TRBD1 TRBJ2-5 few TRBV7-9
CSVRTGAADTQYF TGCAGCGTTCGGACAGGGGCTGCAGATACGCAGTATTTT TRBD1 TRBJ2-3 few TRBV29-1
CASSREGGITEAFF TGTGCCAGCAGCCGGGAGGGGGGCATCACTGAAGCTTTCTTT . TRBJ1-1 many TRBV6-6
CASSYSIESGTNNEQFF TGTGCCAGCAGTTACTCCATTGAATCCGGGACTAACAATGAGCAGTTCTTC TRBD2 TRBJ2-1 few TRBV6-6
CASSPSIDVRSYNEQFF TGTGCCAGCAGCCCCTCGATAGACGTACGCTCCTACAATGAGCAGTTCTTC . TRBJ2-1 . TRBV11-3
CASSFWVSADDEQFF TGTGCCAGCAGCTTCTGGGTTAGCGCAGACGATGAGCAGTTCTTC . TRBJ2-1 few TRBV7-9
CATSAKGGQGASGNTIYF TGTGCCACCAGCGCAAAAGGGGGACAGGGGGCATCTGGAAACACCATATATTTT TRBD1 TRBJ1-3 few TRBV15
CASSSSLGLGTDTQYF TGTGCCAGCAGCTCATCGTTGGGGTTGGGCACAGATACGCAGTATTTT . TRBJ2-3 few TRBV7-2
CASSSPTSGGGRNEQFF TGTGCCAGCAGCTCTCCGACTAGCGGGGGGGGACGCAATGAGCAGTTCTTC TRBD2 TRBJ2-1 many TRBV11-2
CASSPFAGGPNGEQFF TGTGCCAGCAGCCCCTTTGCGGGAGGGCCAAATGGTGAGCAGTTCTTC TRBD2 TRBJ2-1 . TRBV14
CASSDLPRGKEFF TGTGCCAGCAGTGACTTACCCCGGGGCAAGGAGTTCTTC . TRBJ2-1 . TRBV6-4
CSALQVAGANVLTF TGCAGTGCCCTACAGGTTGCTGGGGCCAACGTCCTGACTTTC . TRBJ2-6 few TRBV20-1
CASSLVGTSGNNEQFF TGTGCCAGCAGCTTAGTCGGGACTAGCGGTAACAATGAGCAGTTCTTC TRBD2 TRBJ2-1 . TRBV11-2
CASSPGLAGCTDTQYF TGTGCCAGCAGCCCGGGACTAGCGGGATGCACAGATACGCAGTATTTT . TRBJ2-3 few TRBV21-1
CASSPPWGGGMVYF TGTGCCAGCAGCCCCCCATGGGGTGGAGGGATGGTGTATTTT . TRBJ2-3 many TRBV7-2
CASSQDLTQVYNEQFF TGCGCCAGCAGCCAAGATCTAACACAGGTGTACAATGAGCAGTTCTTC . TRBJ2-1 few TRBV4-1
CASSQLLGNEQFF TGTGCCAGCAGCCAGCTTTTGGGGAATGAGCAGTTCTTC . TRBJ2-1 few TRBV3-1
CASGLRRDNEQFF TGTGCTAGTGGTTTGCGGCGGGACAATGAGCAGTTCTTC . TRBJ2-1 . TRBV12-5
CASSLAFKGKPGELFF TGCGCCAGCAGCTTGGCCTTCAAGGGGAAACCCGGGGAGCTGTTTTTT . TRBJ2-2 many TRBV5-1
CSARTVQSNQPQHF TGCAGTGCTCGGACAGTCCAGAGCAATCAGCCCCAGCATTTT . TRBJ1-5 many TRBV20-1
CASSAPLGGDNEQFF TGTGCCAGCAGCGCCCCTTTGGGAGGGGACAATGAGCAGTTCTTC TRBD2 TRBJ2-1 . TRBV7-9
CASSPTGTPGKQFF TGTGCCAGCAGTCCGACAGGGACACCGGGGAAGCAGTTCTTC TRBD1 TRBJ2-1 few TRBV12-3/TRBV12-4
CASSASGQGLAGELFF TGTGCCAGCAGCGCTTCGGGACAGGGACTGGCCGGGGAGCTGTTTTTT TRBD1 TRBJ2-2 . TRBV7-9
CASSSTGGPNEKLFF TGCGCCAGCAGCTCGACAGGGGGACCTAATGAAAAACTGTTTTTT TRBD1 TRBJ1-4 . TRBV5-1
CASSLRTGKGNQPQHF TGTGCCAGCAGCTTACGGACAGGGAAAGGCAATCAGCCCCAGCATTTT TRBD1 TRBJ1-5 few TRBV7-3
CSARDLGGHGYTF TGCAGTGCTAGAGATCTTGGAGGGCACGGCTACACCTTC . TRBJ1-2 many TRBV20-1
CASRDGSGELFF TGTGCCAGCAGGGATGGGAGCGGGGAGCTGTTTTTT . TRBJ2-2 once TRBV7-7
CASSSRTSGSGEEFF TGTGCCAGCAGTTCGCGGACTAGCGGGAGTGGGGAAGAGTTCTTC TRBD2 TRBJ2-1 . TRBV6-2/TRBV6-3
CASSNPPPGDGGYTF TGTGCCAGTAGTAACCCTCCCCCAGGGGATGGTGGCTACACCTTC . TRBJ1-2 . TRBV19
CSARVGLSHNEQFF TGCAGTGCTAGAGTGGGACTTTCCCACAATGAGCAGTTCTTC . TRBJ2-1 few TRBV20-1
CASSSTGGDRIF TGTGCCAGCAGCTCGACAGGGGGCGATAGAATCTTT TRBD1 TRBJ1-6 few TRBV13
CSASGGGGQPQHF TGCAGTGCTAGTGGCGGGGGTGGTCAGCCCCAGCATTTT . TRBJ1-5 few TRBV20-1
CASRASGRRYEQYF TGTGCCAGCAGAGCTAGCGGGAGGAGGTACGAGCAGTACTTC TRBD2 TRBJ2-7 few TRBV27
CATGQGGSSYEQYF TGTGCCACCGGCCAGGGGGGGAGCTCCTACGAGCAGTACTTC . TRBJ2-7 . TRBV13
CASSPGPPEAFF TGTGCCAGCAGTCCGGGGCCTCCTGAAGCTTTCTTT . TRBJ1-1 few TRBV6-5
CASSESTIIGETQYF TGTGCCAGCAGTGAATCGACGATAATTGGGGAGACCCAGTACTTC . TRBJ2-5 . TRBV25-1
CASSWTGPSYNEQFF TGCGCCAGCAGCTGGACAGGACCCTCCTACAATGAGCAGTTCTTC TRBD1 TRBJ2-1 few TRBV5-1
CASSYSGAGNEKLFF TGCGCCAGCAGCTACTCAGGGGCAGGGAATGAAAAACTGTTTTTT . TRBJ1-4 many TRBV5-1
CASSLGWAIQKITDTQYF TGTGCCAGCAGCTTAGGTTGGGCAATCCAAAAGATCACAGATACGCAGTATTTT . TRBJ2-3 few TRBV7-2
CASSPSNSPLHF TGTGCCAGCTCACCTTCCAATTCACCCCTCCACTTT . TRBJ1-6 . TRBV18
CASGRGGLADNYNEQFF TGCGCCAGCGGCCGAGGGGGACTAGCGGACAACTACAATGAGCAGTTCTTC TRBD2 TRBJ2-1 . TRBV4-1